These T cell receptor beta chains were read from a single sample in a study of OX40 agonist ivuxolimab in advanced cancers. The assay was immunoSEQ multiplex PCR, and TCRdb's table has in-frame clones only and misses some. The sample consists of 65,000 to 100,000 clones, roughly 88% of them appearing once. Sequenced here: CD4+ or CD8+ T cells sorted from blood, sampled in a trial of the OX40 agonist ivuxolimab. These receptors were collected from an adult with an advanced solid tumor such as melanoma, head and neck, liver or kidney cancer. Each CDR3 is given without its conserved first and last residue. Fields, in order: V gene, D gene, clone size, CDR3 protein. A D gene is named only where the DNA matches it firmly. A row's size may be missing; if present it is once, few, many or a size class.

TRBV5-4 NA NA ASTRQGLNSPLH
TRBV27 NA NA ASRPRATNTEAF
TRBV7-9 NA NA ASSFEGHSGNTIY
TRBV7-2 NA once ASSSRFRQETQY
TRBV5-1 NA NA ASSLSSNTEAF
TRBV19 TRBD2 NA ASRPTSGFTDTQY
TRBV5-8 NA NA ASREQGRVGETQY
TRBV19 NA NA ASRPRGNNYGYT
TRBV6-5 NA NA ASSYSIIGRVDGYT
TRBV6-1 NA NA ASRRTSLYEQY
TRBV6-5 NA NA ASSRGTSPNSPLH
TRBV2 TRBD1 NA ASSPQGVANEKLF
TRBV2 NA NA ASSAMRDTEAF
TRBV28 NA NA ATGQPTYGYT
TRBV9 NA NA ASSAMSGGRGDTQY
TRBV7-7 NA once ASSHDRTDTQY
TRBV19 TRBD1 few ASSGTGRGTEAF
TRBV7-9 NA NA AHSDQALNSPLH
TRBV2 NA once ASNLQGAPTDTQY
TRBV6-5 NA once ASRLVMNTEAF
TRBV11-2 NA NA ASSLATLTNEKLF
TRBV6-6 TRBD2 NA ASSVGGGLAGYEQY
TRBV7-9 TRBD2 NA ASSASAGLYEQY
TRBV7-3 TRBD1 NA ASSRDRGSYEQY
TRBV6-5 NA NA ASSYGLEGEQY
TRBV27 NA NA ASSSSFLAKNIQY
TRBV28 TRBD1 NA ASSKRQGREKLF
TRBV10-2 NA NA ASSSQGFDYGYT
TRBV29-1 NA NA SVEILGASKY
TRBV5-4 NA NA ASSLPGGASYGYT
TRBV2 NA NA ASRSQEGLESYEQY
TRBV28 TRBD1 NA ASSTGGTEAF
TRBV7-8 TRBD2 NA ASSLVRGGADTQY
TRBV6-1 TRBD1 NA ASSEVGQGAYNEQF
TRBV10-3 TRBD1 NA AISERTGKNTGELF
TRBV18 NA NA ASSPGRSNSGNTIY